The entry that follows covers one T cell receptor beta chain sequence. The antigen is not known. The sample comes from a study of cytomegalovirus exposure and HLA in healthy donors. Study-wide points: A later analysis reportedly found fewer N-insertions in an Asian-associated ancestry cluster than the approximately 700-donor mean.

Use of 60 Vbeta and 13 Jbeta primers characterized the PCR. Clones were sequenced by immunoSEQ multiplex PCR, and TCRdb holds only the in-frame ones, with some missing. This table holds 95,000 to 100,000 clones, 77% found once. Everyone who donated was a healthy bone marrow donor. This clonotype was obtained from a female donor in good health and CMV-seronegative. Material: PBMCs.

CDR3 region: CASSVGPRAYNEQFF. CDR3 bases: TGTGCCAGCAGCGTAGGTCCCAGGGCCTACAATGAGCAGTTCTTC. The rearrangement links TRBV9 to TRBJ2-1, with D possibly being TRBD1 (5 bases). The germline V and J ends were trimmed by 0 bases and 2 bases, with 9 bases remaining between them. This CDR3 spans 15 amino acids. Germline CDR1 SGDLS, CDR2 YYNGEE.